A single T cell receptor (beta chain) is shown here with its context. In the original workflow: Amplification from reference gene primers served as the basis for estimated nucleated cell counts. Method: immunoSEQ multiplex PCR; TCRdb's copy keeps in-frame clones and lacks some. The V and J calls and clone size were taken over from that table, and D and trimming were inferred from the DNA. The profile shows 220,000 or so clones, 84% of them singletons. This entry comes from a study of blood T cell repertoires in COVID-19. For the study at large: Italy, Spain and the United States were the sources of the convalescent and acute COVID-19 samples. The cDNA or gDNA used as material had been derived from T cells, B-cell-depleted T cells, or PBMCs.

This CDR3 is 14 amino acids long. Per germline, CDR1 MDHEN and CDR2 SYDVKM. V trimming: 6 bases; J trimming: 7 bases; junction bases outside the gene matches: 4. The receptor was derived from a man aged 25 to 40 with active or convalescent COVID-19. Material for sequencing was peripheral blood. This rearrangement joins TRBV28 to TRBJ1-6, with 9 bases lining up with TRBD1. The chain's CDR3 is CASSPDRGNSPLHF. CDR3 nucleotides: TGTGCCAGCAGCCCGGACAGGGGAAATTCACCCCTCCACTTT.